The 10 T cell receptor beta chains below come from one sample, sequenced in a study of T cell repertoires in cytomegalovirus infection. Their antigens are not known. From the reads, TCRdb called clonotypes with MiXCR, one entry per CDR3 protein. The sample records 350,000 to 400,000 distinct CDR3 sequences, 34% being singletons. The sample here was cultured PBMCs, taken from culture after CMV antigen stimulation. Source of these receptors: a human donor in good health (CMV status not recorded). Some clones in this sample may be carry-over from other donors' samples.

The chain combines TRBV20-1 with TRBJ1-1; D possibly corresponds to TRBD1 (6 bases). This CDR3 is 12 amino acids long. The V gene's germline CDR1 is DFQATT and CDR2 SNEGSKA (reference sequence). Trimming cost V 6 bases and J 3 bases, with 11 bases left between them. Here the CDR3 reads CSAPHRDTEAFF. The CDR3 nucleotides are TGCAGTGCCCCCCACAGGGACACTGAAGCTTTCTTT.

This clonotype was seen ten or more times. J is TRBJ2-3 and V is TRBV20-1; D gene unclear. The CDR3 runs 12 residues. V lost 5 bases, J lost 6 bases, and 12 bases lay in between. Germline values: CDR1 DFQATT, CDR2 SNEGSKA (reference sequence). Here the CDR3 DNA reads TGCAGTGCTCCCGGCGTCGCGGATACGCAGTATTTT. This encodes CSAPGVADTQYF.

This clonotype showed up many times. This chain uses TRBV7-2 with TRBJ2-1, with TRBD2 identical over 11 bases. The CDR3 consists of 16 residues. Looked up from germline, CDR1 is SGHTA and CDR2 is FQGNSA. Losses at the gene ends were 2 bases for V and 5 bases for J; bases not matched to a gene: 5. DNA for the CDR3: TGTGCCAGCAGCTTATTTCCTAGCGGGAGGAACAATGAGCAGTTCTTC. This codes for CASSLFPSGRNNEQFF.

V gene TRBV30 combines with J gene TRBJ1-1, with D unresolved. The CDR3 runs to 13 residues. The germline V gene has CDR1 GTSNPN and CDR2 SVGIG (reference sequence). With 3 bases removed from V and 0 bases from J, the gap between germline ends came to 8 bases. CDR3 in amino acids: CAWRFVLNTEAFF. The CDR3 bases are TGTGCCTGGAGATTTGTATTGAACACTGAAGCTTTCTTT.

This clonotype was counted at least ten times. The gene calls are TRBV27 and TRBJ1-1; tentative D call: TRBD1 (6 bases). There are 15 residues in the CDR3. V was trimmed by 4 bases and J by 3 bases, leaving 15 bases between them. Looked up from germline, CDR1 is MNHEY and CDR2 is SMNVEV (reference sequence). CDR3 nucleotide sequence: TGTGCCAGCAGTTCCAGTACAGGGTTGTACACTGAAGCTTTCTTT. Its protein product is CASSSSTGLYTEAFF.

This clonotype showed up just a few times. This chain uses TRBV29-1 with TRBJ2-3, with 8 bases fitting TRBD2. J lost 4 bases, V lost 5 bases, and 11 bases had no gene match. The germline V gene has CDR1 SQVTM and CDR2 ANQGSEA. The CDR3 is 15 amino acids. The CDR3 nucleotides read TGCAGCGTTAAAGGGATCGGGGGGGGAGCAGATACGCAGTATTTT. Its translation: CSVKGIGGGADTQYF.

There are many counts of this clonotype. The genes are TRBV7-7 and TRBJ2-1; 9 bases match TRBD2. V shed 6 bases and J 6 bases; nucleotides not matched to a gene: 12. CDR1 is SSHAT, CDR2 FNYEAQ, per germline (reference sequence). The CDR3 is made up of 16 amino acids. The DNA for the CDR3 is TGTGCCAGCAGTCCTATTAGCGGGAGTACAGTCAATGAGCAGTTCTTC. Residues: CASSPISGSTVNEQFF. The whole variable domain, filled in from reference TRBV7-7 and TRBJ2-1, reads GAGVSQSPRYKVTKRGQDVTLRCDPISSHATLYWYQQALGQGPEFLTYFNYEAQPDKSGLPSDRFSAERPEGSISTLTIQRTEQRDSAMYRCASSPISGSTVNEQFFGPGTRLTVL.

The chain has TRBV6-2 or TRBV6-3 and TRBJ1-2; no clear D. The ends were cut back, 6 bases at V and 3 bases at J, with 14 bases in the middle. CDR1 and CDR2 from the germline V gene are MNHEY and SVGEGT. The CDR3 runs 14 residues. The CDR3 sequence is CASRTSAAYYGYTF. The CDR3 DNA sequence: TGTGCCAGCAGGACATCGGCGGCCTACTATGGCTACACCTTC.

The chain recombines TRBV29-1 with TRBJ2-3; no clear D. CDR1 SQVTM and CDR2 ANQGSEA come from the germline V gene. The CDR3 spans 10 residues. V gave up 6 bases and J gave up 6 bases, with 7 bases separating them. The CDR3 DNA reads TGCAGCGTCGATTACGATACGCAGTATTTT. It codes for CSVDYDTQYF.

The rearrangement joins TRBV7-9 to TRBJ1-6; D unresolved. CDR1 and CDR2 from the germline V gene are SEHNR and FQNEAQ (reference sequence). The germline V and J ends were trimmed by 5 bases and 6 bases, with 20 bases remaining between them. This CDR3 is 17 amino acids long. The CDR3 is CASSREGVVVGNSPLHF. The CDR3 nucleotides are TGTGCCAGCAGCCGTGAAGGCGTAGTCGTGGGTAATTCACCCCTCCACTTT.